What follows is one TCR beta chain and its context. The CDR3 runs 15 residues. Deletions cut 5 bases from V and 5 bases from J, with 15 bases between. CDR1 is SEHNR and CDR2 is FQNEAQ in the germline V gene (reference sequence). This entry is derived from a study of cytomegalovirus exposure and HLA in healthy donors. A multiplex PCR was run with 60 Vbeta primers and 13 Jbeta primers. Clones were read by immunoSEQ multiplex PCR, and TCRdb kept only the in-frame ones, dropping some. The sample has about 43,000 clones; about 85% are singletons. The receptor was derived from a man between 50 and 59 years old in good health and CMV-seronegative. The material sequenced was PBMCs. The J gene is TRBJ1-4, the V gene TRBV7-9, with D maybe TRBD1 (6 bases). This CDR3 is CASSGTDSRNEKLFF. The CDR3 nucleotides read TGTGCCAGCAGCGGAACGGACAGCCGAAATGAAAAACTGTTTTTT. Supplemented by reference TRBV7-9 and TRBJ1-4, the full variable domain reads DTGVSQNPRHKITKRGQNVTFRCDPISEHNRLYWYRQTLGQGPEFLTYFQNEAQLEKSRLLSDRFSAERPKGSFSTLEIQRTEQGDSAMYLCASSGTDSRNEKLFFGSGTQLSVL.